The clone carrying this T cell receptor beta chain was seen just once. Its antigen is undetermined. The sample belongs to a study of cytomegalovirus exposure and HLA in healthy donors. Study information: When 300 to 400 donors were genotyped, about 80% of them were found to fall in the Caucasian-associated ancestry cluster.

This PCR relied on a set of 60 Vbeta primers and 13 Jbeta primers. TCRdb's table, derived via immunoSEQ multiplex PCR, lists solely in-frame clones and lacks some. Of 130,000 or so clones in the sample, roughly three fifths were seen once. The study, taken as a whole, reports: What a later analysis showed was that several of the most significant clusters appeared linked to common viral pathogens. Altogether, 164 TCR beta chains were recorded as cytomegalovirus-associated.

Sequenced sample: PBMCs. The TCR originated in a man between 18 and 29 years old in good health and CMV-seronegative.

CDR3 in amino acids: CATGVIGFGYTF. The CDR3 DNA reads as TGTGCCACCGGAGTCATTGGGTTTGGCTACACCTTC. The rearrangement uses TRBV15 and TRBJ1-2, with D unclear. V lost 8 bases and J lost 7, with 14 bases in between. Germline loops: CDR1 LNHNV, CDR2 YYDKDF (reference sequence). The CDR3 has 12 amino acids.